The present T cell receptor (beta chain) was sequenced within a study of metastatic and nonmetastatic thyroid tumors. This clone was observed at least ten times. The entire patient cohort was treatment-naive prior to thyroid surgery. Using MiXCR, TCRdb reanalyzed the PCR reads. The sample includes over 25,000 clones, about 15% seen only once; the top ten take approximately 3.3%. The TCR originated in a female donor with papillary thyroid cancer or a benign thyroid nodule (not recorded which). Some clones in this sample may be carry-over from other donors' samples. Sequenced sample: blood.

CDR3 region: CAISAGTTSDTQYF. The DNA for the CDR3 is TGTGCCATCAGTGCGGGGACTACCTCGGATACGCAGTATTTT. The chain joins TRBV10-3 to TRBJ2-3; 7 bases are shared with TRBD2. Germline CDR1 is ENHRY and CDR2 is SYGVKD. Trimming took 4 bases from V and 6 from J; bases not matched to a gene: 7. The CDR3 totals 14 residues.